Here is one TCR beta chain with its context. Self-reported history from a screening survey and questionnaire set each donor's cohort. In the authors' methods: Estimation of nucleated cell counts was performed using reference gene primer amplification. The protocol was immunoSEQ multiplex PCR, while the TCRdb copy is restricted to in-frame clones and leaves out a portion. V, J and clone size derive from that table, while D and trimming were established from the DNA sequence. Here the sample spans hundreds of thousands of clones, about 86% being singletons. The record originates from a study of blood T cell repertoires in COVID-19. In the study overall: The analysed material was cDNA or gDNA that came from T cells, B-cell-depleted T cells, or PBMCs.

This TCR was recovered from a man in his thirties or forties with acute COVID-19. Specimen: PBMCs or T cells enriched from blood (not recorded which).

The DNA for the CDR3 is TGCGCCAGCAGCAGGTCTGGGAGGGGACGCTCCTACAATGAGCAGTTCTTC. It specifies CASSRSGRGRSYNEQFF. J is TRBJ2-1 and V is TRBV5-1, with 7 nucleotides matching TRBD2. V dropped 4 bases and J dropped 0; count of bases not matched to a gene: 10. Germline-derived CDR1 and CDR2 are SGHRS and YFSETQ. The CDR3 covers 17 residues.